The 14 T cell receptor beta chains below come from one sample, sequenced in a study of vaccination and CD4 T cells after COVID-19 (dated by TCRdb to between 2021 and 2023). Library generation was performed with PCR. Sequencer: Illumina iSeq 100. DNA from cultured CD4+ T cells underwent TCR sequencing with the Oncomine TCR Beta short-read assay at the Johns Hopkins FTIC core. TCRdb cleaned the public reads at Q25 with fastp, built clones with MiXCR and kept in-frame beta chains. Merged by CDR3 protein, the rows form single entries marked with the most common genes and DNA. The sample table contains roughly 10,000 distinct CDR3 sequences; only one count was recorded for around half of them. 10% of the sample is in the top ten clones. The label giving this sample's treatment or condition can be read as: approximately nine-day PBMC culture with coronavirus spike peptide pools or control peptides (ViraFEST assay).

No antigen is known for these receptors. Sequenced input: CD4+ T cells from blood, cultured in vitro. Receptor source: a human donor who had recovered from COVID-19.

This clonotype is a singleton in its sample. The genes are TRBV20-1 and TRBJ2-1, with TRBD2 matching over 15 bases. J gave up 7 bases and V 0 bases, and 4 bases lay outside the gene matches. The CDR3 loop spans 16 amino acids. Germline V CDR1 and CDR2: DFQATT, SNEGSKA (reference sequence). The CDR3 nucleotides are TGCAGTGCTAGAGATGGAGGGACTAGCGGGAGGAATGAGCAGTTCTTC. This codes for CSARDGGTSGRNEQFF.

The J gene is TRBJ2-7, the V gene TRBV6-1, with TRBD1 matching over 9 bases. J gave up 5 bases and V 5 bases, and 13 bases lay outside the gene matches. The CDR3 covers 16 residues. Germline values: CDR1 MNHNS, CDR2 SASEGT. As DNA, the CDR3 is TGTGCCAGCAGTCGAAACCGGGACAGGGTAGCAAACGAGCAGTACTTC. Its translation: CASSRNRDRVANEQYF.

The chain couples TRBV20-1 to TRBJ2-7, with TRBD2 matching 13 bases. This CDR3 region has 16 residues. CDR1 and CDR2 from the germline V gene are DFQATT and SNEGSKA (reference sequence). The J segment lost 1 base and the V segment lost 6 bases, leaving 9 bases of the junction unmatched. The CDR3: CSAARTSGSGSYEQYF. As DNA, the CDR3 is TGCAGTGCCGCACGGACTAGCGGGAGTGGTTCCTACGAGCAGTACTTC.

J is TRBJ2-1 and V is TRBV18, with D maybe TRBD1 (5 bases). V was trimmed by 4 bases and J by 5 bases, leaving 6 bases between them. Germline assignment: CDR1 KGHSH and CDR2 LQKENI. The CDR3 spans 12 residues. The CDR3 DNA reads as TGTGCCAGCTCACTCAGGGACAATGAGCAGTTCTTC. Amino acid sequence: CASSLRDNEQFF.

This chain connects TRBV20-1 to TRBJ2-5; possibly TRBD2 for D (7 bases). The V gene's germline CDR1 is DFQATT and CDR2 SNEGSKA (reference sequence). Trimming took off 3 bases at V and 7 bases at J, with 12 bases between the two ends. This CDR3 comprises 12 residues. The CDR3 bases are TGCAGTGCTAGCGGGGGGCAATTGACCCAGTACTTC. Translating it yields CSASGGQLTQYF.

The J gene is TRBJ2-5, the V gene TRBV18; perhaps TRBD1 as D (5 bases). Per germline, CDR1 KGHSH and CDR2 LQKENI. V lost 0 bases and J lost 3, with 11 bases in between. The CDR3 contains 15 residues. CDR3 DNA: TGTGCCAGCTCACCACCGACGACAGCTAAAGAGACCCAGTACTTC. Translation: CASSPPTTAKETQYF.

The chain recombines TRBV7-3 with TRBJ1-1; possibly TRBD1 for D (5 bases). The germline V gene encodes CDR1 SGHTA and CDR2 FQGTGA. Deletions cut 1 base from V and 8 bases from J, with 11 bases between. The CDR3 extends over 13 amino acids. DNA of the CDR3: TGTGCCAGCAGCTTAAATCAGGGCAGGGAAGCTTTCTTT. As protein: CASSLNQGREAFF.

The rearrangement joins TRBV2 to TRBJ2-1; unclear D gene. Trimming stripped 4 bases from V and 0 bases from J, with 10 bases between. Germline V gives CDR1 SNHLY, CDR2 FYNNEI. CDR3 length: 15 residues. The CDR3 bases are TGTGCCAGCAGTGGGATCTTAACCTCCTACAATGAGCAGTTCTTC. It specifies CASSGILTSYNEQFF.

The chain joins TRBV28 to TRBJ1-2; tentative D call: TRBD1 (6 bases). Trimming pared 7 bases from V and 6 bases from J, leaving 18 bases between. CDR3 length equals 14 residues. Per the germline V gene, CDR1 is MDHEN and CDR2 is SYDVKM. CDR3 nucleotide sequence: TGTGCCAGCACCTCCCCCCGCAGGGGACATGGCTACACCTTC. Its protein is CASTSPRRGHGYTF.

This clonotype was seen just once. This chain joins TRBV10-3 and TRBJ2-5; D is uncertain. The CDR3 is 11 residues long. The V gene's germline CDR1 is ENHRY and CDR2 SYGVKD. Trimming stripped 2 bases from V and 5 bases from J, with 3 bases between. CDR3 sequence reads: CAISEGETQYF. In nucleotides, the CDR3 is TGTGCCATCAGTGAGGGGGAGACCCAGTACTTC.

The chain is built from TRBV2 and TRBJ2-5; TRBD1 might be the D (5 bases). Per germline, CDR1 SNHLY and CDR2 FYNNEI. V was cut by 6 bases and J by 5 bases, with 16 bases left in between. CDR3 length: 14 residues. DNA for the CDR3: TGTGCCAGCAGACAGACAGCTATCTGGGAGACCCAGTACTTC. It translates to CASRQTAIWETQYF.

A few counts support this clonotype. The chain employs TRBV12-2 and TRBJ2-3; TRBD1, the D gene given by the table, was not confirmed from the DNA. TRBV12-2 is flagged as a pseudogene. The CDR3 is 16 residues long. This chain's CDR3 is CASRPMWVARTDTQYF. The CDR3 bases are TGTGCAAGTCGTCCCATGTGGGTCGCCCGCACAGATACGCAGTATTTT.

The chain links TRBV20-1 to TRBJ1-2; 7 bases align to TRBD1. The CDR3 loop spans 15 amino acids. The V gene end was trimmed by 0 bases and the J gene end by 5 bases; junction bases not matched to a gene: 9. Germline CDR1 and CDR2: DFQATT and SNEGSKA (reference sequence). Written as DNA, the CDR3 is TGCAGTGCTAGAGAGCGGTTATGGACAGGATATGGCTACACCTTC. This translates into CSARERLWTGYGYTF.

There are a few counts of this clonotype. The chain is built from TRBV7-9 and TRBJ2-1; TRBD1 aligns across 8 bases. Unmatched junction bases numbered 6, after V lost 6 bases and J lost 8 bases. The CDR3 runs 13 residues. CDR1 and CDR2 from the germline V gene are SEHNR and FQNEAQ (reference sequence). CDR3 bases: TGTGCCAGCAGGCAGGGGGCTTGGGATGAGCAGTTCTTC. Its translation is CASRQGAWDEQFF.